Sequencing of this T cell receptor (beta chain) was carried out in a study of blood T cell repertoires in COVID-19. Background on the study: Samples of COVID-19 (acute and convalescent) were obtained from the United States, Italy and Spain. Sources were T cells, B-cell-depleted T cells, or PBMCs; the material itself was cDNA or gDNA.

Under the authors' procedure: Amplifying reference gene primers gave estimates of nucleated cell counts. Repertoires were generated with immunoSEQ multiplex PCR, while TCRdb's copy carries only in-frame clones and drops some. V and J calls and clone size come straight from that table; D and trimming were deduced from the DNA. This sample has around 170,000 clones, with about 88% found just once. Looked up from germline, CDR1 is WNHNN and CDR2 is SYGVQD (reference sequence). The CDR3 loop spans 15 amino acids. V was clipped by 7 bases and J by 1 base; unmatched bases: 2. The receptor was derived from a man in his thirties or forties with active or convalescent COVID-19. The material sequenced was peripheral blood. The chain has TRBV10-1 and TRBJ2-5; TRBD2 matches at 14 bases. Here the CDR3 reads CASKGLAGAQETQYF. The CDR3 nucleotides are TGCGCCAGCAAGGGACTAGCGGGAGCCCAAGAGACCCAGTACTTC.